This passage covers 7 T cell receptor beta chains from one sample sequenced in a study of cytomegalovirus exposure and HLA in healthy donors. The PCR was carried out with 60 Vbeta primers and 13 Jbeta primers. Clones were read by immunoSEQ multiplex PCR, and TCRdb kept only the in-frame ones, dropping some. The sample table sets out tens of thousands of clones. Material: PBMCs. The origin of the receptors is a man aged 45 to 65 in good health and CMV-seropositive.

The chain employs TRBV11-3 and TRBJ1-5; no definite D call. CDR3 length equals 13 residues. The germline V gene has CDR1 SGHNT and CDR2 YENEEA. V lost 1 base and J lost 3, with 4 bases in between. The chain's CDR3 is CASSLGDNQPQHF. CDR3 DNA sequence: TGTGCCAGCAGCTTAGGAGACAATCAGCCCCAGCATTTT. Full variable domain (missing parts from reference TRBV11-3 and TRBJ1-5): EAGVVQSPRYKIIEKKQPVAFWCNPISGHNTLYWYLQNLGQGPELLIRYENEEAVDDSQLPKDRFSAERLKGVDSTLKIQPAELGDSAVYLCASSLGDNQPQHFGDGTRLSIL.

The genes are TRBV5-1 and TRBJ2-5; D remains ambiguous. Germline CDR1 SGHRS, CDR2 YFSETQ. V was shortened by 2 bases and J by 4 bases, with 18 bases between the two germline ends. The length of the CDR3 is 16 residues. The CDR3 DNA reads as TGCGCCAGCAGCTTAACCTCACCCAATTCGGGAGAGACCCAGTACTTC. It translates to CASSLTSPNSGETQYF.

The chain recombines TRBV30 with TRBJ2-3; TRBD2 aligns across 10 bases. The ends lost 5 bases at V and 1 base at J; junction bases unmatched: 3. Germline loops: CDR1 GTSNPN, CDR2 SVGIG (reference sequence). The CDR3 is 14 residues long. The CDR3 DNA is TGTGCCTGGGAGCTAGCGGGAGGCACAGATACGCAGTATTTT. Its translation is CAWELAGGTDTQYF.

CDR3 nucleotide sequence: TGCGCCAGCAGCCGTACTAGGACAGGGACAGATACGCAGTATTTT. Translation gives CASSRTRTGTDTQYF. The V gene is TRBV4-3, the J gene TRBJ2-3; 8 bases align to TRBD1. CDR1 is LGHNA and CDR2 is YSLEER in the germline V gene. The J segment lost 3 bases and the V segment lost 4 bases, leaving 6 bases of the junction unmatched. The CDR3 runs 15 residues.

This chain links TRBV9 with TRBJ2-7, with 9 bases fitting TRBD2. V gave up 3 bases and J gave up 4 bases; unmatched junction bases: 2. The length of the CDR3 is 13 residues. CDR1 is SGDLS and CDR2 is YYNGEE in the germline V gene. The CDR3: CASSGSGSYEQYF. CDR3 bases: TGTGCCAGCAGCGGTAGCGGGAGTTACGAGCAGTACTTC.

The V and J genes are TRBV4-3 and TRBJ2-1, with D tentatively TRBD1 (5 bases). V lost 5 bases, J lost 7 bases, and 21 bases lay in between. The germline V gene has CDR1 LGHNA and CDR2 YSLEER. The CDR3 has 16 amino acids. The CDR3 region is CASSFTVRVIGNEQFF. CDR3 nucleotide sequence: TGCGCCAGCAGCTTTACGGTCAGGGTGATCGGTAATGAGCAGTTCTTC.

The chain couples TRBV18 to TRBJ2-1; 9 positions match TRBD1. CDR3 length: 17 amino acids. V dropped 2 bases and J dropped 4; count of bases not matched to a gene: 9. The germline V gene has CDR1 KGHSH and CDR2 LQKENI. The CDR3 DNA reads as TGTGCCAGCTCACCAGATCCAGACAGGGGGTTTTACAATGAGCAGTTCTTC. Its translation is CASSPDPDRGFYNEQFF.